These T cell receptor beta chains were read from a single sample in a study of blood T cell repertoires in COVID-19. Some clones are missing from TCRdb's copy, which holds only in-frame ones; the method was immunoSEQ multiplex PCR. In the table there are 60,000 to 85,000 clones, 80% of which are singletons. Sequencing used peripheral blood. The receptors originated from a human donor in a cohort sampled during active COVID-19. Each CDR3 is given with its conserved first and last residue. D genes are given only for firm matches. Clone size is stated in some rows and not others, as once, few, many or a class when expanded.

v_call,clone_size,d_call,j_call,cdr3_nt,cdr3_aa
TRBV28,-,TRBD2,TRBJ2-3,TGTGCCAGCAGTTTAGGGCTAGCGGGAACAGATACGCAGTATTTT,CASSLGLAGTDTQYF
TRBV20-1,-,TRBD1,TRBJ2-7,TGCAGTGCTAGTGTGACAGGGAGCGAGCAGTACTTC,CSASVTGSEQYF
TRBV27,-,TRBD1,TRBJ2-2,TGTGCCAGCAGTTTATTGGGACAGGGATCCGGGGAGCTGTTTTTT,CASSLLGQGSGELFF
TRBV11-2,-,-,TRBJ1-3,TGTGCCAGCAGCTTAAACGGGAACTCTGGAAACACCATATATTTT,CASSLNGNSGNTIYF
TRBV29-1,-,-,TRBJ2-2,TGCAGCGTTGAAGACTTAACCGCGAGTACCGGGGAGCTGTTTTTT,CSVEDLTASTGELFF
TRBV7-9,-,TRBD2,TRBJ2-7,TGTGCCAGCAGCGGCCTAGCGGGGTCCTACGAGCAGTACTTC,CASSGLAGSYEQYF
TRBV11-2,few,TRBD1,TRBJ1-4,TGTGCCAGCAGCTTAGTCAGGGGGCGCGAAAAACTGTTTTTT,CASSLVRGREKLFF
TRBV19,few,-,TRBJ1-5,TGTGCCAGTAGATTTGGGGGGTACGGTCAGCCCCAGCATTTT,CASRFGGYGQPQHF
TRBV6-2/TRBV6-3,-,-,TRBJ2-7,TGTGCCAGCAGCCGTGCGGGCGAGCAGTACTTC,CASSRAGEQYF
TRBV4-3,-,TRBD2,TRBJ2-1,TGCGCCAGCAGCCAAGATATCACTAGCGGGTACAATGAGCAGTTCTTC,CASSQDITSGYNEQFF
TRBV30,-,-,TRBJ2-3,TGTGCCTGGAGTGTTCCTCGCTATAGTTCAGATACGCAGTATTTT,CAWSVPRYSSDTQYF
TRBV7-3,-,TRBD1,TRBJ1-2,TGTGCCAGCAGCTTATCGCCGGGACAGGGTCTTGGTGGCTACACCTTC,CASSLSPGQGLGGYTF
TRBV3-1/TRBV3-2,-,TRBD1,TRBJ2-5,TGTGCCAGCAGGCACAGGGGAGAGACCCAGTACTTC,CASRHRGETQYF
TRBV4-1,-,-,TRBJ2-1,TGCGCCAGCAGCCATGGTAGGACCCGTCCCGGGGCCTACAATGAGCAGTTCTTC,CASSHGRTRPGAYNEQFF
TRBV29-1,few,TRBD2,TRBJ2-2,TGCAGCGCCGCGGGACTAGCGTCAACCGGGGAGCTGTTTTTT,CSAAGLASTGELFF
TRBV6-5,-,-,TRBJ2-7,TGTGCCAGCAGCCGCGACAGCTACGAGCAGTACTTC,CASSRDSYEQYF
TRBV18,few,TRBD1,TRBJ1-1,TGTGCCAGCTCACCCGGGACAGGGAACACTGAAGCTTTCTTT,CASSPGTGNTEAFF
TRBV19,-,TRBD1,TRBJ1-5,TGTGCCAGTCGGACAGGGGGCTGGAATCAGCCCCAGCATTTT,CASRTGGWNQPQHF
TRBV30,-,-,TRBJ1-2,TGTGCCTGGAGTGTAGAGCAACACTATGGCTACACCTTC,CAWSVEQHYGYTF
TRBV7-9,-,TRBD1,TRBJ2-7,TGTGCCAGCAGCCCATACGGGACAGGGGCCGAGCAGTACTTC,CASSPYGTGAEQYF
TRBV7-9,few,-,TRBJ1-1,TGTGCCAGCAGCCCCTACGGGTCGGGGAACACTGAAGCTTTCTTT,CASSPYGSGNTEAFF
TRBV29-1,-,-,TRBJ1-5,TGCAGCGTTGGGCAGGGGTCTGAGGGTAGCAATCAGCCCCAGCATTTT,CSVGQGSEGSNQPQHF
TRBV10-2,few,TRBD2,TRBJ2-4,TGCGCCAGCTCGCGGGGGGCCGGTAACATTCAGTACTTC,CASSRGAGNIQYF
TRBV5-1,-,TRBD2,TRBJ2-3,TGCGCCAGCAGCTTGTTTAGCGGGAGAAGCACAGATACGCAGTATTTT,CASSLFSGRSTDTQYF
TRBV12-2,-,-,TRBJ2-7,TGTGCAAGTCGCGAAAAAACAGGGCCCTGGGGGCAGTACTTC,CASREKTGPWGQYF
TRBV5-6,many,-,TRBJ2-7,TGTGCCAGCAGCGCGTACTCCGGGACTCCGAGCTCCTACGAGCAGTACTTC,CASSAYSGTPSSYEQYF
TRBV2,-,TRBD2,TRBJ2-6,TGTGCCAGCCGGACTAGCGTAGACTCTGGGGCCAACGTCCTGACTTTC,CASRTSVDSGANVLTF
TRBV18,-,-,TRBJ1-3,TGTGCCAGCTCTCGGACGGGAGAAGGAAACACCATATATTTT,CASSRTGEGNTIYF
TRBV10-3,-,-,TRBJ1-4,TGTGCCATCAGTGATTCGGGTAATGAAAAACTGTTTTTT,CAISDSGNEKLFF
TRBV10-3,-,-,TRBJ2-3,TGTGCCATCATGGGGGGGGGCCTCACAGATACGCAGTATTTT,CAIMGGGLTDTQYF
TRBV18,-,-,TRBJ1-6,TGTGCCAGCTCACCCGGACCGGGAAGGAATTCACCCCTCCACTTT,CASSPGPGRNSPLHF
TRBV7-2,once,TRBD2,TRBJ2-1,TGTGCCAGCAGGGGGACTAGCGGGAGAAATGAGCAGTTCTTC,CASRGTSGRNEQFF
TRBV25-1,-,TRBD1,TRBJ2-4,TGTGCCAGCAGTCCCGCGACAGGGTTGGAAAACATTCAGTACTTC,CASSPATGLENIQYF
TRBV13,-,TRBD2,TRBJ2-5,TGTGCCAGCAGCCCCACCGGGACTACGCGGACCCAGTACTTC,CASSPTGTTRTQYF
TRBV7-2,-,-,TRBJ1-3,TGTGCCAGCAGCTCTCCCTCGTTTGAGAACTCTGGAAACACCATATATTTT,CASSSPSFENSGNTIYF
TRBV21-1,once,-,TRBJ1-1,TGTGCCAGCAGCAAAGCAACGGGGGTCGACACTGAAGCTTTCTTT,CASSKATGVDTEAFF
TRBV5-1,few,-,TRBJ2-7,TGCGCCAGCAGTTTACGGGACTCGAGCTCCTACGAGCAGTACTTC,CASSLRDSSSYEQYF
TRBV28,-,TRBD2,TRBJ2-6,TGTGCCAGCAGATTCGGGGGGTCTGGGGCCAACGTCCTGACTTTC,CASRFGGSGANVLTF
TRBV5-6,-,-,TRBJ1-2,TGTGCCAGCACCGAAGTTGGTGCTGGTAGCTATGGCTACACCTTC,CASTEVGAGSYGYTF
TRBV5-1,-,-,TRBJ2-2,TGCGCCAGCAGCTTGGCCGTTAAGGTTGGGCAGGGGACGAACACCGGGGAGCTGTTTTTT,CASSLAVKVGQGTNTGELFF
TRBV9,-,-,TRBJ2-1,TGTGCCAGCAGCGTAACAGGGTTCAATGAGCAGTTCTTC,CASSVTGFNEQFF